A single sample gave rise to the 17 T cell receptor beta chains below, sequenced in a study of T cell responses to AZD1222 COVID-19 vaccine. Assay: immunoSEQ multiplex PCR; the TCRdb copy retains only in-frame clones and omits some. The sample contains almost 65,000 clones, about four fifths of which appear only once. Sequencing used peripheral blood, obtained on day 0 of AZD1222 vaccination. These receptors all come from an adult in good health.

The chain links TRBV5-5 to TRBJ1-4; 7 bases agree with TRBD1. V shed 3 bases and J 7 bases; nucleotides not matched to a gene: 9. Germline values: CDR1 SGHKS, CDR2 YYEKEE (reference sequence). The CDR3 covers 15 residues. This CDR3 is CASSSRQGRSEKLFF. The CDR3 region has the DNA TGTGCCAGCAGCTCGAGACAGGGTCGCAGTGAAAAACTGTTTTTT.

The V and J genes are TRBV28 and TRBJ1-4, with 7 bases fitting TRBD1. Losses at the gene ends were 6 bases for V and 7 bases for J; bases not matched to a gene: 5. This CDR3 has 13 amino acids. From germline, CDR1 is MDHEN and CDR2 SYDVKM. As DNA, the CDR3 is TGTGCCAGCAGGCGACAGGGCATTGAAAAACTGTTTTTT. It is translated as CASRRQGIEKLFF.

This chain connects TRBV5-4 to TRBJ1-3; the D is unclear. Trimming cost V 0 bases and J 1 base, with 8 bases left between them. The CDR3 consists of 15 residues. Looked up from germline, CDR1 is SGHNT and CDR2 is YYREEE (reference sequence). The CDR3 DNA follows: TGTGCCAGCAGCTTGGGAGGGAGGTCTGGAAACACCATATATTTT. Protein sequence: CASSLGGRSGNTIYF.

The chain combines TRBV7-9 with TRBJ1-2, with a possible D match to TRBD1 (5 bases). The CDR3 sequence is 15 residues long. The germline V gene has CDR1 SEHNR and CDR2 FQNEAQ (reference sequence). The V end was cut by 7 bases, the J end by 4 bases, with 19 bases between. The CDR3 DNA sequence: TGTGCCAGCATTCCTTGGGACCGCGAGGGCTATGGCTACACCTTC. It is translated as CASIPWDREGYGYTF.

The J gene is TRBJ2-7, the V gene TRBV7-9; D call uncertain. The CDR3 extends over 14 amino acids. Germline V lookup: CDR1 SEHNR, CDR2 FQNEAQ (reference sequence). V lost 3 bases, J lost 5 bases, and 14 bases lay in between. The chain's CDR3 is CASSFFLGQHEQYF. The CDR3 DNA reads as TGTGCCAGCAGCTTTTTCTTGGGCCAGCACGAGCAGTACTTC.

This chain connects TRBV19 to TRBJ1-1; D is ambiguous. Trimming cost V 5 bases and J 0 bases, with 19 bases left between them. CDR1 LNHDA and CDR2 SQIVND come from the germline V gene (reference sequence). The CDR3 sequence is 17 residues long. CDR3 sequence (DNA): TGTGCCAGTAGTCCCAGGCTCGGCCGCTCTTTGAACACTGAAGCTTTCTTT. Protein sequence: CASSPRLGRSLNTEAFF.

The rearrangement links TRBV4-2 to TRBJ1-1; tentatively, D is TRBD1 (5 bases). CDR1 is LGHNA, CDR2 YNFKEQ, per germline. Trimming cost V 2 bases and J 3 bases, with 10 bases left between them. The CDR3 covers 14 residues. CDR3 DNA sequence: TGTGCCAGCAGCCAACAGGGAGAGTACACTGAAGCTTTCTTT. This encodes CASSQQGEYTEAFF.

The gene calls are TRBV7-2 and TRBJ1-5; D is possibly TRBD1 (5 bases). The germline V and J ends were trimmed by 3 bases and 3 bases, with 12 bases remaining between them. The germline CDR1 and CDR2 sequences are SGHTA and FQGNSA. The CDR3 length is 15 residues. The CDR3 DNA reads TGTGCCAGCAGCTTGGGGGGACGGGACAATCAGCCCCAGCATTTT. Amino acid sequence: CASSLGGRDNQPQHF.

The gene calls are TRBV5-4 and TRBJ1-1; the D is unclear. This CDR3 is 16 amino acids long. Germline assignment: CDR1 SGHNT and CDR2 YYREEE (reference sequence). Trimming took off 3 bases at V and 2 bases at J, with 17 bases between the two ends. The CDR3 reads CASSSRSGTANTEAFF. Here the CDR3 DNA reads TGTGCCAGCAGCTCCCGCTCTGGAACGGCAAACACTGAAGCTTTCTTT. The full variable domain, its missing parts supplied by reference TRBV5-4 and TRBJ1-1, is ETGVTQSPTHLIKTRGQQVTLRCSSQSGHNTVSWYQQALGQGPQFIFQYYREEENGRGNFPPRFSGLQFPNYSSELNVNALELDDSALYLCASSSRSGTANTEAFFGQGTRLTVV.

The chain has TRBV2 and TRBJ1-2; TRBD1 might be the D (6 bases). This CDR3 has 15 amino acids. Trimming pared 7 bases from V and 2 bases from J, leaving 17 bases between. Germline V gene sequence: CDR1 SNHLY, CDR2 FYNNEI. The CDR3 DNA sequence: TGTGCCAGCACCAAGGGACACCCGTCGAACTATGGCTACACCTTC. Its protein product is CASTKGHPSNYGYTF.

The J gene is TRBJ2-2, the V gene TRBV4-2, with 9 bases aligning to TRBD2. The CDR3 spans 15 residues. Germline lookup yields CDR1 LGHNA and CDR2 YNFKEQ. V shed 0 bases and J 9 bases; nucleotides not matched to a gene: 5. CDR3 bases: TGTGCCAGCAGCCAAGACAGAGCGGGGGGCTGGGAGCTGTTTTTT. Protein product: CASSQDRAGGWELFF.

CDR3 sequence reads: CASSYDQGWDKIKIIQYF. CDR3 bases: TGTGCCAGCAGTTACGATCAGGGCTGGGACAAAATTAAGATCATTCAGTACTTC. The V call is TRBV6-8, the J call TRBJ2-4; D may be TRBD1 (6 bases). Germline lookup yields CDR1 MNHGY and CDR2 SAAAGT. The CDR3 is 18 amino acids. V lost 2 bases and J 9 bases, leaving 26 bases between the germline ends.

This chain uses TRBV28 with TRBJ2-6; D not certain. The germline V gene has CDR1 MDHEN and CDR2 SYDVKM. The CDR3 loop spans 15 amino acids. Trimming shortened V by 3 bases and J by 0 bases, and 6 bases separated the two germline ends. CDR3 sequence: CASSFVGSGANVLTF. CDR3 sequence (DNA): TGTGCCAGCAGTTTCGTGGGCTCTGGGGCCAACGTCCTGACTTTC.

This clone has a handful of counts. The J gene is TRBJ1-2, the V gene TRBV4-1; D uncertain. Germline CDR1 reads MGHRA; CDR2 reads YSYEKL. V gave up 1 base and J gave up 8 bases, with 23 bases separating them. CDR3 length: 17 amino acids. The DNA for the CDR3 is TGCGCCAGCAGCCAAGCTTGGGCCGGGAGGAATACTGAAGGCTACACCTTC. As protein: CASSQAWAGRNTEGYTF.

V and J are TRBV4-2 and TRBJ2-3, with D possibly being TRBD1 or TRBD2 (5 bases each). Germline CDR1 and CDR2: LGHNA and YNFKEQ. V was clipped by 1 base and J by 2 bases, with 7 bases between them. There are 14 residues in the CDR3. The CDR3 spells CASSQVGATDTQYF. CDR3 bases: TGTGCCAGCAGCCAAGTCGGGGCCACAGATACGCAGTATTTT.

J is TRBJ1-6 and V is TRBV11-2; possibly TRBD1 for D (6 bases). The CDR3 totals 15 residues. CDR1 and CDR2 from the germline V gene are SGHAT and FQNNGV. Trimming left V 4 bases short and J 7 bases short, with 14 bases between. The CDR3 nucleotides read TGTGCCAGCAGCTACCTATCGGGGGGCAATTCACCCCTCCACTTT. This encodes CASSYLSGGNSPLHF.

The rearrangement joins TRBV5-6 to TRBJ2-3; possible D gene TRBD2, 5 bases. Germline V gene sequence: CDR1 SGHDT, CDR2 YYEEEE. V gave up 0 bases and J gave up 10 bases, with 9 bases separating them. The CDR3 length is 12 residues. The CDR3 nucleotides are TGTGCCAGCAGCTTGGCCTCGAGGGCGCAGTATTTT. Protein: CASSLASRAQYF.